Following are 20 T cell receptor beta chains from one sample sequenced in a study of metastatic and nonmetastatic thyroid tumors. Before thyroid surgery, none of the patients had received any treatment. TCRdb re-called the PCR reads with MiXCR. The profile shows about 20,000 clones, roughly 29% of them singletons. Specimen: blood. These receptors all come from a female donor with papillary thyroid cancer or a benign thyroid nodule (not recorded which). Some clones in this sample may be carry-over from other donors' samples.

This clone has a count of ten or more. The rearrangement joins TRBV20-1 to TRBJ1-4, with 9 bases fitting TRBD1. The CDR3 contains 14 residues. The V gene end was trimmed by 2 bases and the J gene end by 7 bases; junction bases not matched to a gene: 5. The V gene's germline CDR1 is DFQATT and CDR2 SNEGSKA (reference sequence). For the CDR3, the DNA is TGCAGTGCTAGACCCGGGACAGGGACTGAAAAACTGTTTTTT. Residues: CSARPGTGTEKLFF.

This clone was picked up a small number of times. The chain couples TRBV6-1 to TRBJ2-3; TRBD2 is a possible D gene (6 bases). Trimming pared 8 bases from V and 3 bases from J, leaving 12 bases between. The CDR3 covers 13 residues. In germline, CDR1 is MNHNS, CDR2 SASEGT. CDR3 in DNA: TGTGCCAGCGGGGCGGGGTTGACAGATACGCAGTATTTT. Its translation: CASGAGLTDTQYF.

The genes are TRBV11-2 and TRBJ2-7, with TRBD2 matching 7 bases. Germline V lookup: CDR1 SGHAT, CDR2 FQNNGV. J gave up 2 bases and V 4 bases, and 2 bases lay outside the gene matches. This CDR3 is built from 13 residues. CDR3 bases: TGTGCCAGCAGCTCCGGGGGGACCTACGAGCAGTACTTC. It yields the protein CASSSGGTYEQYF.

The rearrangement links TRBV11-1 to TRBJ2-3, with 8 positions matching TRBD2. This CDR3 has 16 residues. Trimming removed 5 bases from V and 1 base from J; junction bases left unmatched: 8. Germline V gives CDR1 SGHAT, CDR2 FQDESV (reference sequence). CDR3 amino acids: CASSLGAGGRTDTQYF. CDR3 DNA sequence: TGTGCCAGCAGCCTCGGGGCGGGGGGCCGCACAGATACGCAGTATTTT.

This clone has ten or more counts. The chain employs TRBV6-1 and TRBJ1-1, with D maybe TRBD1 (5 bases). The V end was cut by 8 bases, the J end by 1 base, with 11 bases between. CDR1 and CDR2 from the germline V gene are MNHNS and SASEGT. This CDR3 has 13 amino acids. CDR3 sequence: CASFDRPNTEAFF. Written as DNA, the CDR3 is TGTGCCAGCTTTGACAGACCGAACACTGAAGCTTTCTTT.

This rearrangement joins TRBV30 to TRBJ1-1; no clear D. This CDR3 is built from 12 residues. CDR1 is GTSNPN and CDR2 is SVGIG in the germline V gene (reference sequence). The germline V and J ends were trimmed by 7 bases and 11 bases, with 20 bases remaining between them. CDR3 residues: CASNPVLGWAFF. CDR3 DNA sequence: TGTGCCTCAAATCCCGTACTTGGTTGGGCTTTCTTT.

In this sample, this clone turned up a few times. The rearrangement links TRBV7-9 to TRBJ2-5; the match to TRBD2 covers 10 bases. Germline V gene lookup returns CDR1 SEHNR and CDR2 FQNEAQ (reference sequence). The CDR3 runs to 17 residues. V gave up 2 bases and J gave up 0 bases; unmatched junction bases: 6. This chain's CDR3 is CASSLSERGGNQETQYF. For the CDR3, the DNA is TGTGCCAGCAGCTTATCAGAGCGGGGGGGAAACCAAGAGACCCAGTACTTC.

The table lists this clone with a few counts. V and J are TRBV20-1 and TRBJ2-7, with TRBD2 as a possible D gene (6 bases). CDR1 is DFQATT, CDR2 SNEGSKA, per germline (reference sequence). V lost 0 bases and J lost 0, with 18 bases in between. The CDR3 is made up of 17 amino acids. CDR3 bases: TGCAGTGCTAGAGATTTGGGGAGGCGGTCCTCCTCCTACGAGCAGTACTTC. Translating gives CSARDLGRRSSSYEQYF.

Regarding this clone: This may be a read error: a much more frequent sequence differs by one nucleotide. The chain employs TRBV9 and TRBJ2-3; either TRBD1 or TRBD2 may fit D (5 bases each). Trimming took off 1 base at V and 1 base at J, with 13 bases between the two ends. CDR1 is SGDLS, CDR2 YYNGEE, per germline. This CDR3 region has 16 residues. CDR3 region: CASSVPAGAGTDTQYF. CDR3 coding DNA: TGTGCCAGCAGCGTACCGGCCGGGGCGGGCACAGATACGCAGTATTTT.

This clone counts as medium-sized. The chain couples TRBV4-2 to TRBJ2-1; weak D call: TRBD2 (5 bases). The CDR3 covers 14 residues. The germline V gene encodes CDR1 LGHNA and CDR2 YNFKEQ. The ends were cut back, 0 bases at V and 6 bases at J, with 9 bases in the middle. The CDR3 DNA reads TGTGCCAGCAGCCAAGATCCGGGAACCAATGAGCAGTTCTTC. Translation: CASSQDPGTNEQFF.

By its share, this clone is medium-sized. The genes are TRBV4-3 and TRBJ2-7; D is unclear. The CDR3 runs to 15 residues. V was cut by 0 bases and J by 3 bases, with 12 bases left in between. Germline lookup yields CDR1 LGHNA and CDR2 YSLEER. The CDR3: CASSQDATRIYEQYF. Written as DNA, the CDR3 is TGCGCCAGCAGCCAAGATGCAACGAGGATCTACGAGCAGTACTTC.

This clone was detected ten times or more. The genes are TRBV7-2 and TRBJ2-5; tentatively, D is TRBD1 (6 bases). Germline values: CDR1 SGHTA, CDR2 FQGNSA. CDR3 length: 20 residues. The ends were cut back, 5 bases at V and 1 base at J, with 29 bases in the middle. The CDR3 bases are TGTGCCAGCAGCCCCGGGTGGGTTTTAGGAACAGGGAGAATCCAAGAGACCCAGTACTTC. As protein: CASSPGWVLGTGRIQETQYF.

This sequence joins TRBV6-1 and TRBJ2-3; TRBD2 matches at 9 bases. Germline V gene sequence: CDR1 MNHNS, CDR2 SASEGT. The CDR3 runs 15 residues. The J segment lost 2 bases and the V segment lost 3 bases, leaving 3 bases of the junction unmatched. CDR3 nucleotide sequence: TGTGCCAGCAGTGAGGCGGGGGGGAACACAGATACGCAGTATTTT. As protein: CASSEAGGNTDTQYF.

This clone rates as medium-sized. The V call is TRBV4-2, the J call TRBJ2-7, with TRBD2 identical over 10 bases. V lost 5 bases and J lost 1; bases outside the gene matches: 5. The CDR3 extends over 15 amino acids. Germline values: CDR1 LGHNA, CDR2 YNFKEQ. CDR3 nucleotides: TGTGCCAGCAGCGCCGGGACTAGCGCATCCTACGAGCAGTACTTC. Its protein product is CASSAGTSASYEQYF.

This clone was seen repeatedly, ten times or more. The chain employs TRBV7-6 and TRBJ2-7; unclear D gene. The V gene's germline CDR1 is SGHVS and CDR2 FNYEAQ. CDR3 length: 13 amino acids. V lost 3 bases to trimming and J lost 5 bases, with 11 bases between them. This chain's CDR3 is CASSLGPADEQYF. DNA for the CDR3: TGTGCCAGCAGCTTGGGTCCCGCTGACGAGCAGTACTTC.

This rearrangement joins TRBV12-3 or TRBV12-4 to TRBJ1-5, with 7 nucleotides matching TRBD1. The CDR3 runs to 13 residues. V trimming: 6 bases; J trimming: 5 bases; junction bases outside the gene matches: 4. CDR3: CASSQQGYQPQHF. As DNA, the CDR3 is TGTGCCAGCAGCCAACAGGGGTATCAGCCCCAGCATTTT.

The genes are TRBV19 and TRBJ2-6, with D tentatively TRBD1 (6 bases). The CDR3 is 16 amino acids. The V end was cut by 5 bases, the J end by 4 bases, with 15 bases between. CDR1 and CDR2 (germline): LNHDA, SQIVND (reference sequence). CDR3 DNA sequence: TGTGCCAGTAGTTCCTACAGGGAAGCCGGGGCCAACGTCCTGACTTTC. Its translation: CASSSYREAGANVLTF.

The chain employs TRBV12-3 or TRBV12-4 and TRBJ1-1; 7 bases are shared with TRBD1. Trimming at V came to 5 bases and at J to 0 bases, leaving 6 bases not matched to a gene. There are 15 residues in the CDR3. In DNA form, the CDR3 reads TGTGCCAGCAGTCAGACAGGGTCTTTGAACACTGAAGCTTTCTTT. Residues: CASSQTGSLNTEAFF.

The chain is built from TRBV6-1 and TRBJ1-5, with D possibly TRBD1 on 5 matching bases. Germline-derived CDR1 and CDR2 are MNHNS and SASEGT. CDR3 size: 13 residues. Trimming cost V 8 bases and J 3 bases, with 11 bases left between them. The CDR3 DNA reads TGTGCCAGCCGGAGACAGAACAATCAGCCCCAGCATTTT. Translating gives CASRRQNNQPQHF.

This clone was seen many times. This chain connects TRBV9 to TRBJ2-1, with 8 bases lining up with TRBD2. This CDR3 is 14 amino acids long. V was clipped by 4 bases and J by 3 bases; unmatched bases: 3. Germline V lookup: CDR1 SGDLS, CDR2 YYNGEE. The CDR3 coding sequence is TGTGCCAGCAGCCCGGGGGGGGACTACAATGAGCAGTTCTTC. It yields the protein CASSPGGDYNEQFF.